Below, 2 T cell receptor beta chains from the same sample are listed, as sequenced in a study of cytomegalovirus exposure and HLA in healthy donors (dated by TCRdb to about 2017). Library method: the immunoSEQ multiplex PCR assay. The multiplex PCR relied on a mix of 60 forward primers for TCR Vbeta segments and 13 reverse primers for TCR Jbeta segments. This immuneACCESS table, as held by TCRdb, lists in-frame sequences with V and J called but not all clones. Of the missing ones, under half trace to an unresolved V gene in checked studies; the others have no known cause. Counted in this sample were over 200,000 clones; more than 75% of them appeared once. The ten top clones hold 5% to 6.5% of the sample. Sequenced material: PBMCs. The receptors were sampled from a woman between 40 and 55 years old in good health and CMV-seropositive.

This clone was recorded a few times. The rearrangement uses TRBV7-2 and TRBJ2-7, with 9 bases identical to TRBD2. Germline V gene lookup returns CDR1 SGHTA and CDR2 FQGNSA. The V and J ends lost 0 bases and 3 bases, in that order; junction bases with no gene match: 0. This CDR3 spans 14 amino acids. As DNA, the CDR3 is TGTGCCAGCAGCTTAGCTAGCGGGAGCTACGAGCAGTACTTC. As protein: CASSLASGSYEQYF.

The gene calls are TRBV27 and TRBJ1-6, with 11 positions matching TRBD1. Per the germline V gene, CDR1 is MNHEY and CDR2 is SMNVEV (reference sequence). This CDR3 has 16 residues. The trim removed 6 bases at V and 8 bases at J, leaving 9 bases unmatched. The CDR3 coding sequence is TGTGCCAGCAGATGGACGGACAGGGGGCTAGATTCACCCCTCCACTTT. This gives the protein CASRWTDRGLDSPLHF.